What follows is one T cell receptor (beta chain) and its context. Its antigen is currently unknown. TCRdb reprocessed the 5' RACE reads via MiXCR and lists one record per CDR3 protein. The sample records roughly 120,000 distinct CDR3 sequences, more than 6.5% being singletons. Germline lookup yields CDR1 PRHDT and CDR2 FYEKMQ (reference sequence). J was trimmed by 5 bases and V by 5 bases; bases with no gene match: 10. CDR3 length: 16 amino acids. The data were obtained in a study of T cells after yellow fever vaccination. Study findings and constraints: Weaker overall was a secondary response that nonetheless peaked faster, on day 5 versus 15.

The sequence came from a young man who received the YFV17D yellow fever vaccine. Material: CD4+ T cells sorted from PBMCs, obtained 10 to 11 days after the first yellow fever vaccination. The genes are TRBV13 and TRBJ2-2; 8 nucleotides match TRBD2. CDR3 loop: CASSPFGGAGTGELFF. CDR3 coding DNA: TGTGCCAGCAGCCCATTCGGGGGGGCCGGGACCGGGGAGCTGTTTTTT.